This T cell receptor (beta chain) emerged from a study of cytomegalovirus exposure and HLA in healthy donors. Findings and limits, study-wide: Associated with HLA alleles at 0.05 false discovery rate in a later analysis were 16,951 TCR beta sequences. Specificity of a few CMV-associated chains for CMV antigens was verified in vitro. Reports indicate that TCR beta sequences accurately predicted the HLA-A and HLA-B alleles of most subjects.

CDR1 and CDR2 from the germline V gene are MNHEY and SMNVEV (reference sequence). Trimming removed 5 bases from V and 5 bases from J, with 22 bases in between. The CDR3 sequence is 16 residues long. The study ran its PCR with 60 Vbeta and 13 Jbeta primers. Only in-frame clones appear in the TCRdb table, and some are missing; sequencing was by immunoSEQ multiplex PCR. The sample comprises about 180,000 clones, approximately 82% of which are singletons, and roughly 1.2% rests with the top ten. In its sample, this clone was seen once. Its antigen is not known. The chain recombines TRBV27 with TRBJ2-7; weak D call: TRBD2 (5 bases). The clonotype comes from a girl aged 2 to 9 in good health and CMV-seropositive. Sequenced sample: PBMCs. The DNA of the CDR3 is TGTGCCAGCAGTCAAAAACACTCACTAGTTTCCCACGAGCAGTACTTC. Protein: CASSQKHSLVSHEQYF.